Shown below are 8 T cell receptor beta chains from a single sample sequenced in a study of T cells in Graves' hyperthyroidism and ophthalmopathy. There were TCR beta CDR3 regions amplified from RNA transcripts. Researchers ran a first-round RT-PCR on the TCR CDR3 using the HTBI primer set. TCRdb processed the multiplex PCR reads anew with MiXCR; each CDR3 protein has one entry. The sample shows about 610,000 distinct CDR3 sequences, roughly 15% of them seen only once. Source material: blood. Receptor source: a woman aged 40 to 50 with Graves' ophthalmopathy.

This clonotype was detected ten times or more. The chain carries TRBV2 and TRBJ1-5; the D is unclear. There are 16 residues in the CDR3. Trimming took off 3 bases at V and 1 base at J, with 13 bases between the two ends. Per the germline V gene, CDR1 is SNHLY and CDR2 is FYNNEI. The CDR3 DNA sequence: TGTGCCAGCAGTGACCGCAGCCTCGGGAGCAATCAGCCCCAGCATTTT. Translating it yields CASSDRSLGSNQPQHF.

In this sample, this clonotype turned up many times. V gene TRBV27 combines with J gene TRBJ2-7; D may be TRBD2 (7 bases). The CDR3 covers 15 residues. From germline, CDR1 is MNHEY and CDR2 SMNVEV (reference sequence). V shed 5 bases and J shed 0 bases, with 14 bases lying between them. The CDR3: CASSKGGGSSYEQYF. The DNA for the CDR3 is TGTGCCAGCAGTAAAGGGGGGGGTAGCTCCTACGAGCAGTACTTC.

This clonotype was recorded many times. The V call is TRBV6-2 or TRBV6-3, the J call TRBJ2-7; D assignment may be TRBD1 or TRBD2 (5 bases each). Trimming left V 2 bases short and J 6 bases short, with 17 bases between. This CDR3 contains 15 residues. Germline V lookup: CDR1 MNHEY, CDR2 SVGEGT. CDR3 loop: CASSYAGTQWGEQYF. For the CDR3, the DNA is TGTGCCAGCAGTTACGCCGGGACCCAATGGGGCGAGCAGTACTTC.

This clonotype was recorded many times. The J gene is TRBJ1-6, the V gene TRBV7-6; D might be TRBD1 (6 bases). Deletions cut 2 bases from V and 5 bases from J, with 10 bases between. This CDR3 has 15 amino acids. The V gene's germline CDR1 is SGHVS and CDR2 FNYEAQ. The CDR3 region has the DNA TGTGCCAGCAGCTTATCGGGACAAAATAATTCACCCCTCCACTTT. Amino acid sequence: CASSLSGQNNSPLHF.

This clonotype was counted at least ten times. The chain couples TRBV9 to TRBJ1-3; possibly TRBD1 for D (5 bases). Germline assignment: CDR1 SGDLS and CDR2 YYNGEE. CDR3 length equals 15 residues. Trimming took 0 bases from V and 2 from J, leaving 9 bases between them. CDR3 region: CASSVGGTPGNTIYF. The DNA of the CDR3 is TGTGCCAGCAGCGTAGGGGGCACACCTGGAAACACCATATATTTT.

Note on this clonotype: The junction does not match germline at one end; this may be a read error. The chain recombines TRBV20-1 with TRBJ2-7; D unclear. Germline CDR1 reads DFQATT; CDR2 reads SNEGSKA (reference sequence). The CDR3 has 12 residues. CDR3 in amino acids: CSAPLGGRNPNF. The CDR3 DNA is TGCAGTGCTCCCCTTGGCGGACGGAACCCAAACTTC.

This clonotype was observed at least ten times. CDR3 sequence reads: CASSLSVYYEQYF. Here the CDR3 DNA reads TGTGCCAGCAGCCTCAGCGTATACTACGAGCAGTACTTC. The rearrangement links TRBV7-2 to TRBJ2-7; no firm D call. CDR3 length: 13 amino acids. Germline V CDR1 and CDR2: SGHTA, FQGNSA. Trimming cost V 5 bases and J 3 bases, with 11 bases left between them.

Ten or more counts support this clonotype. The genes are TRBV19 and TRBJ2-7; TRBD1 agrees at 11 bases. The CDR3 runs 15 residues. CDR1 is LNHDA, CDR2 SQIVND, per germline (reference sequence). The ends lost 3 bases at V and 5 bases at J; junction bases unmatched: 6. The DNA of the CDR3 is TGTGCCAGTAGTATCGTCGGGACAGGGGGACACGAGCAGTACTTC. Translated, it gives CASSIVGTGGHEQYF.